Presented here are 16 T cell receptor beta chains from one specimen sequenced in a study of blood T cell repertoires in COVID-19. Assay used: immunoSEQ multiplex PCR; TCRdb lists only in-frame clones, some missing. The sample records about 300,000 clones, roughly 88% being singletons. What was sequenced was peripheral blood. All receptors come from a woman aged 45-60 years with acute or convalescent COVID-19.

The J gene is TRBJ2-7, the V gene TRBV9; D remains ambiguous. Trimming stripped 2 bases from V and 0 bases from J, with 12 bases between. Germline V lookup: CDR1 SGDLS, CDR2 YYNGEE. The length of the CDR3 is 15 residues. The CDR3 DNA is TGTGCCAGCAGCGTGGGCAATCCCTACTCCTACGAGCAGTACTTC. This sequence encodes CASSVGNPYSYEQYF.

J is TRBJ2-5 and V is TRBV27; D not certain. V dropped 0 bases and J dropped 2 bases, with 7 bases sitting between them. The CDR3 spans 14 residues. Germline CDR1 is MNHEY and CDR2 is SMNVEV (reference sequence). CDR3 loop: CASSLSASQETQYF. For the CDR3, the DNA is TGTGCCAGCAGTTTATCGGCATCTCAAGAGACCCAGTACTTC.

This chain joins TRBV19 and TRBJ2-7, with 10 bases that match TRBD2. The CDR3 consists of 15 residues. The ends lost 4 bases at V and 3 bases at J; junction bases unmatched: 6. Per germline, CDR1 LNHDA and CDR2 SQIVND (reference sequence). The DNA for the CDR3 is TGTGCCAGTAGTACCTCTAGCGGGAGCCGCTACGAGCAGTACTTC. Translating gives CASSTSSGSRYEQYF.

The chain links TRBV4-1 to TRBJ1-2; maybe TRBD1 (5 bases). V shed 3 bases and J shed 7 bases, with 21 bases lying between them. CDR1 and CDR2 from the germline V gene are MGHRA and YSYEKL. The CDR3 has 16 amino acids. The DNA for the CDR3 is TGCGCCAGCAGCCAGGGACTAAGCGGGGAGCGGGGTGGCTACACCTTC. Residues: CASSQGLSGERGGYTF.

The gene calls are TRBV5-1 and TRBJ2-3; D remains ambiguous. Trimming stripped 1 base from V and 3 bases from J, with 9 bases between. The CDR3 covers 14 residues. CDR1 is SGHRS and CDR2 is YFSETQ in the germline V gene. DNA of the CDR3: TGCGCCAGCAGCTTGTTATGGGCGACAGATACGCAGTATTTT. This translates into CASSLLWATDTQYF.

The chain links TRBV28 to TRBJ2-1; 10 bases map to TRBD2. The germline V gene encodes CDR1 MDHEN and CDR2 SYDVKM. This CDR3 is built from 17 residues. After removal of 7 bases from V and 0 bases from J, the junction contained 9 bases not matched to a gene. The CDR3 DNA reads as TGTGCCAGCAATATAGGACTAGCGGTAGTCTCCTACAATGAGCAGTTCTTC. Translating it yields CASNIGLAVVSYNEQFF.

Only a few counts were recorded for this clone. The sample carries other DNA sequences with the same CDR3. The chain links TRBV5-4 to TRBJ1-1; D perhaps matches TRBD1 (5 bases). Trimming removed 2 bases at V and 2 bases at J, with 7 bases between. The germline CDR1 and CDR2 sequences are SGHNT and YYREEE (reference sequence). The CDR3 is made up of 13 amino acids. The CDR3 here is CASSFGQNTEAFF. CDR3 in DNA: TGTGCCAGCAGCTTCGGACAAAACACTGAAGCTTTCTTT.

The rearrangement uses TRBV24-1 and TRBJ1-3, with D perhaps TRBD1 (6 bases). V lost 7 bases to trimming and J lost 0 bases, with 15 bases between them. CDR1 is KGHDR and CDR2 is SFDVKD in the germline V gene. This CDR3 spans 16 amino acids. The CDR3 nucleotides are TGTGCCACCAGAACCCCCAGGGGCCGCTCTGGAAACACCATATATTTT. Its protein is CATRTPRGRSGNTIYF.

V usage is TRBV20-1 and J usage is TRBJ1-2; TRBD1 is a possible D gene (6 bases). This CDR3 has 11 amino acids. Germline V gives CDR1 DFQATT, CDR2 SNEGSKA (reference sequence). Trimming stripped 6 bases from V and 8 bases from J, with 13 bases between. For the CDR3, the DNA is TGCAGTGCCAGCAGGGGACCCGGCTACACCTTC. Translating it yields CSASRGPGYTF.

The CDR3 region has the DNA TGTGCCAGCAGTTTTGCTAGAGCAACTAATGAAAAACTGTTTTTT. Amino acid sequence: CASSFARATNEKLFF. V usage is TRBV27 and J usage is TRBJ1-4; no reliable D call. Trimming pared 3 bases from V and 0 bases from J, leaving 8 bases between. The length of the CDR3 is 15 residues. Germline values: CDR1 MNHEY, CDR2 SMNVEV (reference sequence).

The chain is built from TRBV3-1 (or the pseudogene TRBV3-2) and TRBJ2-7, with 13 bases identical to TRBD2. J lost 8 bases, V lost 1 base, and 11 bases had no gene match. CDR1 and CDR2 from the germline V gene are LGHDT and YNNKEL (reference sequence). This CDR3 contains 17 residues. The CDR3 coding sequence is TGTGCCAGCAGCCAAGGCCCACTAGCGGGAGGGCCCGGCAAGCAGTACTTC. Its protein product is CASSQGPLAGGPGKQYF.

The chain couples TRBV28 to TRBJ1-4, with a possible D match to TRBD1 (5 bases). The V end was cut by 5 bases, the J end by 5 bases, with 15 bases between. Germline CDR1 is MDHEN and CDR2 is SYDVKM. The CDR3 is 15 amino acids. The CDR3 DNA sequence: TGTGCCAGCAGTACCCCAGGGTCTTTGAATGAAAAACTGTTTTTT. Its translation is CASSTPGSLNEKLFF.

In DNA, the CDR3 is TGTGCCAGCAGCCCCTGGGACAGGGGGAGCAATCAGCCCCAGCATTTT. Its translation is CASSPWDRGSNQPQHF. The chain is built from TRBV7-9 and TRBJ1-5, with TRBD1 identical over 11 bases. V lost 5 bases to trimming and J lost 1 base; unmatched junction nucleotides: 4. The CDR3 consists of 16 residues. Germline assignment: CDR1 SEHNR and CDR2 FQNEAQ (reference sequence).

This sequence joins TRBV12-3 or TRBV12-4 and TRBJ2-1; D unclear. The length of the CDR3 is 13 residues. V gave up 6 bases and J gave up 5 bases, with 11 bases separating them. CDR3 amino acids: CASRRSGHNEQFF. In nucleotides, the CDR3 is TGTGCCAGCAGACGAAGTGGGCACAATGAGCAGTTCTTC.

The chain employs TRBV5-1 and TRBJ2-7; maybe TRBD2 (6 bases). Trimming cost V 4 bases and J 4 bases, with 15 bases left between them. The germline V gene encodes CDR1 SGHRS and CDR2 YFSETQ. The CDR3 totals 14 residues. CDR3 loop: CASSPGEGLYEQYF. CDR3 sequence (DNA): TGCGCCAGCAGCCCGGGAGAGGGGCTTTACGAGCAGTACTTC.

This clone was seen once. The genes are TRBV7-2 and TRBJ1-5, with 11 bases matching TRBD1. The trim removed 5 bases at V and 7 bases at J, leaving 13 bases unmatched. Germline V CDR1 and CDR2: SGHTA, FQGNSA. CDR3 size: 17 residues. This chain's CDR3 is CASSLRDRGILGQPQHF. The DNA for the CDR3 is TGTGCCAGCAGCCTCCGGGACAGGGGGATCCTCGGGCAGCCCCAGCATTTT.